This T cell receptor beta chain was found in a study of radiation and T cells in renal cell carcinoma. General study results and limits: Top tumor clonotypes rose in blood 2 weeks post-radiation, then contracted.

The CDR3 is 16 amino acids. V shed 4 bases and J shed 0 bases, with 13 bases lying between them. CDR1 is SGDLS, CDR2 YYNGEE, per germline. With respect to this clone: The antigen is unknown.

Some clones are missing from TCRdb's copy, which holds only in-frame ones; the method was immunoSEQ multiplex PCR. In the table there are roughly 130,000 clones, approximately 90% of which are singletons. The sample's time point: baseline pretreatment blood. Treatment indicated: 15 Gy SBRT to primary tumor, nephrectomy 4 weeks later. This receptor was taken from a woman in her 50s with renal cell carcinoma. This specimen consisted of blood, obtained from a patient whose treatment included radiotherapy and nephrectomy. V and J are TRBV9 and TRBJ2-2, with D maybe TRBD2 (5 bases). The CDR3 here is CASSPRGVSNTGELFF. DNA of the CDR3: TGTGCCAGCAGCCCCCGGGGAGTTTCGAACACCGGGGAGCTGTTTTTT.